A single sample gave rise to the 30 T cell receptor beta chains below, sequenced in a study of T cell responses to AZD1222 COVID-19 vaccine. Sequencing used immunoSEQ multiplex PCR; TCRdb keeps in-frame clones, though not all of them. The sample lists tens of thousands of clones; around 89% were seen once. Sequencing was performed on peripheral blood, taken 28 days after the second dose of the MenACWY control vaccine. These receptors came from an adult who received the MenACWY meningococcal vaccine as a control.

V gene TRBV28 combines with J gene TRBJ1-1; 7 bases are shared with TRBD1. Germline assignment: CDR1 MDHEN and CDR2 SYDVKM. Trimming removed 8 bases from V and 0 bases from J; junction bases left unmatched: 12. The CDR3 length is 16 residues. CDR3 region: CASANPGQAVNTEAFF. DNA of the CDR3: TGTGCCAGCGCAAACCCTGGACAGGCGGTGAACACTGAAGCTTTCTTT.

The rearrangement uses TRBV15 and TRBJ2-2; 9 bases fit TRBD1. Germline V lookup: CDR1 LNHNV, CDR2 YYDKDF (reference sequence). The V gene end was trimmed by 1 base and the J gene end by 6 bases; junction bases not matched to a gene: 3. This CDR3 is 15 amino acids long. The CDR3 bases are TGTGCCACCAGCAGAGGGGGACAGGGAGCCGGGGAGCTGTTTTTT. Its translation is CATSRGGQGAGELFF.

V gene TRBV7-2 combines with J gene TRBJ1-1; tentative D call: TRBD1 (6 bases). V was cut by 3 bases and J by 0 bases, with 14 bases left in between. The length of the CDR3 is 16 residues. Germline V gene sequence: CDR1 SGHTA, CDR2 FQGNSA. CDR3 DNA sequence: TGTGCCAGCAGCTTCCGGACAGTGGGGATGAACACTGAAGCTTTCTTT. Translated, it gives CASSFRTVGMNTEAFF.

The chain is built from TRBV15 and TRBJ2-5; D is perhaps TRBD1 (6 bases). Germline-derived CDR1 and CDR2 are LNHNV and YYDKDF (reference sequence). CDR3 length equals 14 residues. Trimming removed 3 bases at V and 1 base at J, with 9 bases between. The CDR3 sequence: CATSSRGGQETQYF. For the CDR3, the DNA is TGTGCCACCAGCAGTCGAGGGGGCCAAGAGACCCAGTACTTC.

This clone was counted once. This rearrangement joins TRBV19 to TRBJ1-5; D perhaps matches TRBD1 (5 bases). Germline assignment: CDR1 LNHDA and CDR2 SQIVND (reference sequence). V lost 1 base and J 2 bases, leaving 12 bases between the germline ends. The CDR3 runs 16 residues. This CDR3 is CASSIGGERGNQPQHF. In nucleotides, the CDR3 is TGTGCCAGTAGTATAGGAGGGGAGAGAGGCAATCAGCCCCAGCATTTT. The whole variable domain, remainder taken from reference TRBV19 and TRBJ1-5, is DGGITQSPKYLFRKEGQNVTLSCEQNLNHDAMYWYRQDPGQGLRLIYYSQIVNDFQKGDIAEGYSVSREKKESFPLTVTSAQKNPTAFYLCASSIGGERGNQPQHFGDGTRLSIL.

This chain uses TRBV6-2 or TRBV6-3 with TRBJ1-2; D is possibly TRBD1 (5 bases). Germline CDR1 and CDR2: MNHEY and SVGEGT. V lost 2 bases and J lost 0, with 10 bases in between. The CDR3 contains 15 residues. For the CDR3, the DNA is TGTGCCAGCAGTTACACAGGACTTACTAACTATGGCTACACCTTC. This translates into CASSYTGLTNYGYTF.

J is TRBJ1-4 and V is TRBV30, with D perhaps TRBD1 (5 bases). The CDR3 consists of 16 residues. V shed 2 bases and J shed 8 bases, with 21 bases lying between them. Germline CDR1 and CDR2: GTSNPN and SVGIG (reference sequence). Here the CDR3 reads CAWSRGSGRENEKLFF. The CDR3 DNA sequence: TGTGCCTGGAGTCGGGGGTCGGGCAGGGAAAACGAAAAACTGTTTTTT.

The chain recombines TRBV7-2 with TRBJ1-5; 9 bases are a match to TRBD1. After removal of 5 bases from V and 7 bases from J, the junction contained 9 bases not matched to a gene. CDR1 SGHTA and CDR2 FQGNSA come from the germline V gene. The CDR3 spans 15 residues. In DNA, the CDR3 is TGTGCCAGCAGCCCCGGACAGGGGAGGAGGCAGCCCCAGCATTTT. Residues: CASSPGQGRRQPQHF.

There are a few counts of this clone. V gene TRBV5-5 combines with J gene TRBJ1-5; 7 nucleotides line up with TRBD1. V trimming: 4 bases; J trimming: 0 bases; junction bases outside the gene matches: 7. The CDR3 is 16 residues long. Germline V lookup: CDR1 SGHKS, CDR2 YYEKEE (reference sequence). The chain's CDR3 is CASSPGTENSNQPQHF. The CDR3 DNA is TGTGCCAGCAGCCCTGGGACAGAAAATAGCAATCAGCCCCAGCATTTT.

The chain is built from TRBV10-3 and TRBJ1-1; 8 positions match TRBD1. CDR1 is ENHRY and CDR2 is SYGVKD in the germline V gene. This CDR3 comprises 17 residues. With 2 bases clipped from V and 0 bases from J, the junction kept 8 bases outside the gene matches. The chain's CDR3 is CAISETRQGALNTEAFF. DNA of the CDR3: TGTGCCATCAGTGAGACGCGGCAGGGGGCATTGAACACTGAAGCTTTCTTT.

This clone was detected once. This chain links TRBV9 with TRBJ1-3, with D unclear. The CDR3 spans 15 residues. V lost 3 bases to trimming and J lost 0 bases, with 10 bases between them. Germline CDR1 is SGDLS and CDR2 is YYNGEE. The CDR3, as DNA: TGTGCCAGCAGCGCCGGAGGGATCTCTGGAAACACCATATATTTT. Translation gives CASSAGGISGNTIYF.

The chain is built from TRBV7-9 and TRBJ2-7; D is ambiguous. With 5 bases removed from V and 2 bases from J, the gap between germline ends came to 13 bases. The germline CDR1 and CDR2 sequences are SEHNR and FQNEAQ (reference sequence). CDR3 length: 14 residues. CDR3 DNA: TGTGCCAGCAGCACCACCCACTTTCCCTACGAGCAGTACTTC. Translated: CASSTTHFPYEQYF. Looking up the rest from reference TRBV7-9 and TRBJ2-7 gives the full variable domain: DTGVSQNPRHKITKRGQNVTFRCDPISEHNRLYWYRQTLGQGPEFLTYFQNEAQLEKSRLLSDRFSAERPKGSFSTLEIQRTEQGDSAMYLCASSTTHFPYEQYFGPGTRLTVT.

The J gene is TRBJ1-6, the V gene TRBV19, with no clear D. V shed 8 bases and J shed 8 bases, with 16 bases lying between them. The CDR3 contains 14 residues. Germline lookup yields CDR1 LNHDA and CDR2 SQIVND (reference sequence). The CDR3, as DNA: TGTGCCAGTCACCAGGCATTTACGGATTCACCCCTCCACTTT. It codes for CASHQAFTDSPLHF.

This clone was counted a few times. The V and J genes are TRBV19 and TRBJ1-3, with D unresolved. This CDR3 is built from 14 residues. Germline V CDR1 and CDR2: LNHDA, SQIVND (reference sequence). V lost 6 bases and J lost 0, with 9 bases in between. CDR3: CASRLKVSGNTIYF. For the CDR3, the DNA is TGTGCCAGTAGGCTGAAAGTCTCTGGAAACACCATATATTTT.

This clone occurred a few times. The chain's CDR3 is CASSIDQYQPQHF. In nucleotides, the CDR3 is TGTGCCAGTAGTATAGACCAGTATCAGCCCCAGCATTTT. V usage is TRBV19 and J usage is TRBJ1-5; D is undetermined. V gave up 0 bases and J gave up 5 bases, with 5 bases separating them. The CDR3 is 13 amino acids. Germline CDR1 reads LNHDA; CDR2 reads SQIVND (reference sequence).

The chain has TRBV19 and TRBJ2-7; 10 positions agree with TRBD1. This CDR3 region has 16 residues. Germline assignment: CDR1 LNHDA and CDR2 SQIVND (reference sequence). V was clipped by 5 bases and J by 12 bases; unmatched bases: 19. The CDR3 bases are TGTGCCAGTAGTGTCACACCCGCCGGGACAGGGGACCCGCGGTACTTC. Translated: CASSVTPAGTGDPRYF.

The chain couples TRBV5-1 to TRBJ1-4; 9 bases fit TRBD1. From germline, CDR1 is SGHRS and CDR2 YFSETQ. This CDR3 region has 16 residues. The V and J ends lost 5 bases and 7 bases, in that order; junction bases with no gene match: 12. The CDR3 DNA sequence: TGCGCCAGCAGACTCCAACCGGGACAGGGACCTGAAAAACTGTTTTTT. This gives the protein CASRLQPGQGPEKLFF.

The table lists this clone with a few counts. CDR3 sequence reads: CASGRDRGYEQYF. In DNA, the CDR3 is TGTGCCAGCGGCCGGGACAGGGGCTACGAGCAGTACTTC. The chain recombines TRBV6-5 with TRBJ2-7; 10 nucleotides agree with TRBD1. Trimming removed 8 bases from V and 3 bases from J; junction bases left unmatched: 4. Germline values: CDR1 MNHEY, CDR2 SVGAGI. The CDR3 is 13 amino acids.

The chain couples TRBV7-2 to TRBJ1-1, with D maybe TRBD1 (5 bases). Germline CDR1 is SGHTA and CDR2 is FQGNSA. Between the trimmed V and J ends, which lost 2 bases and 3 bases, there was a span of 10 bases. The CDR3 covers 14 residues. CDR3 protein: CASSLRGLDTEAFF. The CDR3 region has the DNA TGTGCCAGCAGCTTAAGGGGTCTGGACACTGAAGCTTTCTTT.

The rearrangement links TRBV2 to TRBJ1-2; D gene unclear. The CDR3 totals 13 residues. V dropped 5 bases and J dropped 4 bases, with 11 bases sitting between them. The germline V gene has CDR1 SNHLY and CDR2 FYNNEI. CDR3 sequence (DNA): TGTGCCAGCAGTCGGGATCTTGGCTATGGCTACACCTTC. Translating it yields CASSRDLGYGYTF.

This chain connects TRBV25-1 to TRBJ2-3; no reliable D call. Germline assignment: CDR1 MGHDK and CDR2 SYGVNS. The CDR3 extends over 13 amino acids. With 6 bases removed from V and 0 bases from J, the gap between germline ends came to 7 bases. The CDR3 DNA sequence: TGTGCCAGCAGGGGTAGAAGCACAGATACGCAGTATTTT. This codes for CASRGRSTDTQYF.

This chain joins TRBV7-2 and TRBJ1-1; 8 bases align to TRBD1. Trimming at V came to 5 bases and at J to 5 bases, leaving 4 bases not matched to a gene. The germline V gene encodes CDR1 SGHTA and CDR2 FQGNSA. The CDR3 sequence is 13 residues long. The CDR3, as DNA: TGTGCCAGCAGCGGACAGGGTGGAACTGAAGCTTTCTTT. The encoded protein is CASSGQGGTEAFF.

The CDR3 coding sequence is TGCGCCAGCAGCCAAGATATGTATTCACCCCTCCACTTT. Its translation: CASSQDMYSPLHF. The chain recombines TRBV4-1 with TRBJ1-6, with D hard to call. V lost 0 bases and J lost 8, with 5 bases in between. Germline CDR1 reads MGHRA; CDR2 reads YSYEKL. The CDR3 is 13 residues long.

The chain uses TRBV4-2 and TRBJ1-1; 8 bases line up with TRBD1. J was trimmed by 4 bases and V by 1 base; bases with no gene match: 2. Germline assignment: CDR1 LGHNA and CDR2 YNFKEQ. The CDR3 consists of 14 residues. The CDR3 DNA is TGTGCCAGCAGCCAAGTTACAGGGGGCACTGAAGCTTTCTTT. Residues: CASSQVTGGTEAFF.

J is TRBJ1-1 and V is TRBV19; tentative D call: TRBD1 (5 bases). The length of the CDR3 is 15 residues. The germline V and J ends were trimmed by 3 bases and 0 bases, with 11 bases remaining between them. Germline values: CDR1 LNHDA, CDR2 SQIVND (reference sequence). The CDR3 DNA reads as TGTGCCAGTAGTATCGGGACGGGGATGAACACTGAAGCTTTCTTT. This translates into CASSIGTGMNTEAFF.

V gene TRBV6-2 or TRBV6-3 combines with J gene TRBJ2-7, with 7 nucleotides matching TRBD1. CDR3 length equals 15 residues. V trimming: 5 bases; J trimming: 3 bases; junction bases outside the gene matches: 10. Germline V gene sequence: CDR1 MNHEY, CDR2 SVGEGT. The CDR3 nucleotides are TGTGCCAGCAGTCATATGGAGTGGGACAGCTACGAGCAGTACTTC. Translated: CASSHMEWDSYEQYF.

The chain employs TRBV30 and TRBJ1-2, with D hard to call. Trimming shortened V by 3 bases and J by 8 bases, and 22 bases separated the two germline ends. The CDR3 is 15 residues long. Per the germline V gene, CDR1 is GTSNPN and CDR2 is SVGIG (reference sequence). CDR3 sequence: CAWSDYTRESRGYTF. DNA for the CDR3: TGTGCCTGGAGCGATTACACCCGGGAATCAAGGGGCTACACCTTC.

The rearrangement links TRBV3-1 (or the pseudogene TRBV3-2) to TRBJ1-1, with unresolved D. V was trimmed by 4 bases and J by 5 bases, leaving 14 bases between them. CDR1 and CDR2 from the germline V gene are LGHDT and YNNKEL (reference sequence). This CDR3 region has 14 residues. For the CDR3, the DNA is TGTGCCAGCAGCCTGGGTAGGGAGACAACTGAAGCTTTCTTT. It is translated as CASSLGRETTEAFF.

J is TRBJ1-5 and V is TRBV7-2, with TRBD1 identical over 8 bases. V lost 3 bases, J lost 2 bases, and 6 bases stayed unmatched. The germline CDR1 and CDR2 sequences are SGHTA and FQGNSA. CDR3 length: 16 residues. The CDR3 DNA follows: TGTGCCAGCAGCTTGACAGGGGTGGGAGGCAATCAGCCCCAGCATTTT. Amino acids: CASSLTGVGGNQPQHF.

This clone has a handful of counts. The rearrangement links TRBV2 to TRBJ1-6; D might be TRBD1 (5 bases). The CDR3 has 15 amino acids. Trimming cost V 2 bases and J 9 bases, with 14 bases left between them. Germline CDR1 SNHLY, CDR2 FYNNEI. CDR3 DNA sequence: TGTGCCAGCAGTGAACGACAGCCCACCAGTTCACCCCTCCACTTT. Translating gives CASSERQPTSSPLHF.